These 9 T cell receptor beta chains were all obtained from the same sample, sequenced in a study of cytomegalovirus exposure and HLA in healthy donors. A multiplex PCR was run with 60 Vbeta primers and 13 Jbeta primers. Assay used: immunoSEQ multiplex PCR; TCRdb lists only in-frame clones, some missing. The table records 100,000 to 150,000 clones, under 85% of them present only once. The sequenced material came from PBMCs. These TCRs come from a woman aged 40 to 50 in good health and CMV-seropositive.

V usage is TRBV19 and J usage is TRBJ1-1; 8 positions match TRBD1. This CDR3 spans 14 amino acids. Germline CDR1 LNHDA, CDR2 SQIVND (reference sequence). J gave up 0 bases and V 8 bases, and 5 bases lay outside the gene matches. In nucleotides, the CDR3 is TGTGCCAGTTACAAGGACAGGGTGAACACTGAAGCTTTCTTT. Translated, it gives CASYKDRVNTEAFF.

The V gene is TRBV30, the J gene TRBJ2-7, with D unresolved. V was trimmed by 4 bases and J by 4 bases, leaving 17 bases between them. The CDR3 consists of 14 residues. Germline CDR1 is GTSNPN and CDR2 is SVGIG (reference sequence). The CDR3 is CAWTRDLAPYEQYF. CDR3 coding DNA: TGTGCCTGGACCCGCGACTTGGCGCCTTACGAGCAGTACTTC.

This clone was seen a single time. This sequence joins TRBV10-3 and TRBJ2-6; TRBD1 matches 7 bases. The ends lost 6 bases at V and 1 base at J; junction bases unmatched: 3. CDR1 is ENHRY and CDR2 is SYGVKD in the germline V gene. The CDR3 sequence is 15 residues long. The CDR3 bases are TGTGCCATCAGCAAACAGGGGTCTGGGGCCAACGTCCTGACTTTC. This codes for CAISKQGSGANVLTF.

This CDR3 reads CASSPRKGDSPLHF. For the CDR3, the DNA is TGTGCCAGCAGCCCCAGGAAAGGGGATTCACCCCTCCACTTT. The rearrangement joins TRBV28 to TRBJ1-6; possibly TRBD1 for D (5 bases). The CDR3 is 14 amino acids. Per the germline V gene, CDR1 is MDHEN and CDR2 is SYDVKM. The V and J ends lost 6 bases and 8 bases respectively, with 14 bases between them.

This clone appeared once. CDR3 nucleotide sequence: TGTGCCAGCAGCTGGACTAAAGAGACCCAGTACTTC. The encoded protein is CASSWTKETQYF. The gene calls are TRBV5-6 and TRBJ2-5; maybe TRBD2 (6 bases). The CDR3 is 12 residues long. The germline V gene encodes CDR1 SGHDT and CDR2 YYEEEE. Trimming stripped 3 bases from V and 3 bases from J, with 6 bases between.

Remarks on this clone: A far larger clone is only one base removed, so a read error is likely. The chain recombines TRBV6-6 with TRBJ2-3; D remains ambiguous. There are 12 residues in the CDR3. Trimming took off 4 bases at V and 2 bases at J, with 4 bases between the two ends. CDR1 is MNHNY, CDR2 SVGAGI, per germline (reference sequence). The CDR3 is CASSSNTDTQYF. In nucleotides, the CDR3 is TGTGCCAGCAGTTCTAACACAGATACGCAGTATTTT.

This chain connects TRBV9 to TRBJ2-3, with 8 bases fitting TRBD2. Trimming at V came to 0 bases and at J to 3 bases, leaving 6 bases not matched to a gene. The CDR3 extends over 16 amino acids. Per germline, CDR1 SGDLS and CDR2 YYNGEE. The CDR3 DNA sequence: TGTGCCAGCAGCGTAGGGTCTAGCGGGTTGACAGATACGCAGTATTTT. Translation gives CASSVGSSGLTDTQYF.

This chain joins TRBV5-1 and TRBJ2-1, with TRBD2 matching 15 bases. The J segment lost 7 bases and the V segment lost 3 bases, leaving 5 bases of the junction unmatched. Per the germline V gene, CDR1 is SGHRS and CDR2 is YFSETQ. The CDR3 covers 16 residues. In DNA form, the CDR3 reads TGCGCCAGCAGCTATAGCGGGACTAGCGGGAGGAATGAGCAGTTCTTC. It is translated as CASSYSGTSGRNEQFF. Complete variable domain (other parts from reference TRBV5-1 and TRBJ2-1): KAGVTQTPRYLIKTRGQQVTLSCSPISGHRSVSWYQQTPGQGLQFLFEYFSETQRNKGNFPGRFSGRQFSNSRSEMNVSTLELGDSALYLCASSYSGTSGRNEQFFGPGTRLTVL.

The chain links TRBV2 to TRBJ2-7; maybe TRBD1 (6 bases). CDR1 SNHLY and CDR2 FYNNEI come from the germline V gene. Deletions cut 0 bases from V and 4 bases from J, with 10 bases between. The CDR3 is 14 residues long. For the CDR3, the DNA is TGTGCCAGCAGTGAAGCAAACAGGGCATACGAGCAGTACTTC. This codes for CASSEANRAYEQYF.